This T cell receptor (beta chain) was recorded in a study of naive and memory T cell subsets. The germline V and J ends were trimmed by 6 bases and 6 bases, with 17 bases remaining between them. CDR1 is MNHEY and CDR2 is SVGAGI in the germline V gene. This CDR3 contains 14 residues. An equimolar mix of two oligonucleotides served as the beta constant-region primer for TRBC1 and TRBC2. The ligated cDNA underwent four PCR rounds using SP2 and nested alpha and beta constant-region primers. TCRdb re-analysed the UMI-ligation and nested PCR reads in MiXCR, keeping a single row per CDR3 protein. Of tens of thousands of distinct CDR3 sequences in the sample, over 9% are singletons; the top ten hold about 1.3%.

J is TRBJ1-1 and V is TRBV6-5, with D possibly TRBD1 on 6 matching bases. Material: naive CD8+ T cells from blood. The source is a human donor in good health. CDR3 in amino acids: CASRWIRGNSEAFF. The DNA of the CDR3 is TGTGCCAGCAGATGGATCAGGGGAAACTCTGAAGCTTTCTTT.